This TCR beta chain emerged from a study of Ad26.COV2.S vaccination and SARS-CoV-2 variants. Study at large: Each vaccinee took Ad26.COV2.S intramuscularly, once or twice 56 days apart. The study's findings and limits: Participants in the vaccine arm had higher spike-specific TCR breadth; placebo recipients had lower. Vaccine and placebo recipients had comparable breadth of non-spike TCRs.

As for this clone: The antigen is unknown. At the DNA level, this CDR3 is encoded by other sequences in the same sample as well.

Treatment: approximately 18 received Ad26.COV2.S at low or high dose, single or two shots; roughly five received placebo; per-sample allocation not given. Collection of samples fell on day 63 after the first vaccine or placebo injection. Ad26.COV2.S expressed prefusion-stabilized spike from the original Wuhan strain. Measured with immunoSEQ multiplex PCR; TCRdb has only the in-frame clones, and not every one. The data show around 450,000 clones, 85% to 90% seen once. This specimen was peripheral blood, taken in a trial of Ad26.COV2.S vaccine versus placebo. This TCR was sampled from a person between 18 and 65 years old who received the Ad26.COV2.S COVID-19 vaccine or a placebo.

As DNA, the CDR3 is TGTGCCAGCAGCTTGGGAGGGTCTGGAAACACCATATATTTT. It translates to CASSLGGSGNTIYF. V and J are TRBV5-6 and TRBJ1-3, with no clear D. This CDR3 contains 14 residues. The V and J ends lost 0 bases and 1 base respectively, with 5 bases between them. CDR1 is SGHDT, CDR2 YYEEEE, per germline.